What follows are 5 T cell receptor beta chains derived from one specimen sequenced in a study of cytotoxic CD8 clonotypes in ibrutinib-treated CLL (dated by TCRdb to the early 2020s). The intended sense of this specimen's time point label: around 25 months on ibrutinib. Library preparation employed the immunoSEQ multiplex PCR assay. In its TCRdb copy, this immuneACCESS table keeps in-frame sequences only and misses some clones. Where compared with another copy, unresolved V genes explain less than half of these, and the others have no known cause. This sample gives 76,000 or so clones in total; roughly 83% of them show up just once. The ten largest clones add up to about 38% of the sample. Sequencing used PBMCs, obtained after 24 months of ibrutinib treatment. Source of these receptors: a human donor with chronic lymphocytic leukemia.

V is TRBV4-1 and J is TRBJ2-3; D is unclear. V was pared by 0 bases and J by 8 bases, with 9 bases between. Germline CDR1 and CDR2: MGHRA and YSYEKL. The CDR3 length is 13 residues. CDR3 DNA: TGCGCCAGCAGCCAAGATATAGAGGTTACGCAGTATTTT. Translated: CASSQDIEVTQYF.

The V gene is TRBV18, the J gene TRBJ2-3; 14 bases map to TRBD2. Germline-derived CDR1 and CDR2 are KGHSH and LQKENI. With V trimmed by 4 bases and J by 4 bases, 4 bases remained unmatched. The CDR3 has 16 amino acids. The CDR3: CASSRGLAGAADTQYF. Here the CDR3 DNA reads TGTGCCAGCTCACGGGGACTAGCGGGAGCGGCAGATACGCAGTATTTT.

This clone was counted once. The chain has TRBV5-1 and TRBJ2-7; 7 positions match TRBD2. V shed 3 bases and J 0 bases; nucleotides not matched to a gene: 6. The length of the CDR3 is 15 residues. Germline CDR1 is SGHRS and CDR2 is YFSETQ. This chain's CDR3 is CASSSSGLSSYEQYF. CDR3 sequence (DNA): TGCGCCAGCAGCTCTAGCGGCCTGAGCTCCTACGAGCAGTACTTC.

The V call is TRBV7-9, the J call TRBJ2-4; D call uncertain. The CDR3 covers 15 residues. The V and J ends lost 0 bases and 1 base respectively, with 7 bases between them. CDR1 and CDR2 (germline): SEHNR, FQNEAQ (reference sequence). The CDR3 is CASSLASGAKNIQYF. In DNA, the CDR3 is TGTGCCAGCAGCTTAGCGTCTGGCGCCAAAAACATTCAGTACTTC.

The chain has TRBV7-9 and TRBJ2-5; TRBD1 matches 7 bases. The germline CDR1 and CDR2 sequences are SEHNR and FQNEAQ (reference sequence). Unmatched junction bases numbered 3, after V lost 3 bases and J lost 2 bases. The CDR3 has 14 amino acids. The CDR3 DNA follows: TGTGCCAGCAGCTTTTGGACAGGACAAGAGACCCAGTACTTC. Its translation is CASSFWTGQETQYF.